This T cell receptor (beta chain) was sequenced for a study of identical twins. Findings of the study overall: Insertions ran lower in abundant cord blood beta clonotypes, though not in memory repertoires.

TCRdb itself ran the 5' RACE reads through MiXCR, one entry per CDR3 protein. The top ten hold approximately 14% of the sample, which has some 730,000 distinct CDR3 sequences, 15% to 20% seen once. Of note for this clonotype: As yet, its antigen is unknown.

Trimming left V 0 bases short and J 7 bases short, with 13 bases between. The germline CDR1 and CDR2 sequences are GTSNPN and SVGIG (reference sequence). The CDR3 is 14 residues long. These data were also reused for a study on T cells expressing NK-cell markers.

This chain links TRBV30 with TRBJ2-1; D remains unclear. The sequenced sample consisted of PBMCs. The clonotype originates from a woman younger than 35 in good health. CDR3 sequence: CAWSVGRPGNEQFF. CDR3 coding DNA: TGTGCCTGGAGTGTTGGGCGACCTGGGAATGAGCAGTTCTTC.